This is a list of T cell receptor beta chains from one sample in a study of blood T cell repertoires in COVID-19. The protocol was immunoSEQ multiplex PCR, while the TCRdb copy is restricted to in-frame clones and leaves out a portion. Of roughly 240,000 clones in the sample, approximately 82% are singletons; the top ten hold around 1.8%. Sample: peripheral blood. The receptors originated from a woman of 80 years or more with acute or convalescent COVID-19. CDR3s leave out the opening cysteine and the closing phenylalanine or tryptophan. A D gene is named only where the DNA matches it firmly. Not every row has a clone size; where given, it reads once, few, many or a size class.

j_call d_call v_call clone_size cdr3_aa
TRBJ2-7 - TRBV18 - ASSPGLTKLYEQY
TRBJ1-2 - TRBV2 - ASSEGGHSTRGYT
TRBJ1-5 TRBD1 TRBV7-8 few ASSLGSDGTGNQPQH
TRBJ2-5 - TRBV6-2/TRBV6-3 - ASSYQQEGLGETQY
TRBJ2-3 TRBD1 TRBV28 - ASIGGTGGTDTQY
TRBJ1-4 TRBD1 TRBV7-9 - ASSQSTGVEKLF
TRBJ2-1 - TRBV24-1 - ATSDYAGPYNEQF
TRBJ2-7 TRBD1 TRBV6-5 - ASSYQGAGEQY
TRBJ2-7 TRBD2 TRBV28 few ASSMGGAGGYEQY
TRBJ2-5 - TRBV21-1 - ASSKVRGREETQY
TRBJ2-6 TRBD1 TRBV6-1 - ASSEPGQGTNVLT
TRBJ2-1 TRBD2 TRBV5-4 - ASSLAGGSSYNEQF
TRBJ1-1 - TRBV18 - ASSPYGTQNTEAF
TRBJ2-5 - TRBV4-3 - ASSQTTVETQY
TRBJ2-5 TRBD2 TRBV18 - ASSPTSGQETQY
TRBJ1-1 TRBD1 TRBV6-2/TRBV6-3 - ASSNPQGLFGAF
TRBJ2-1 - TRBV9 - ASSARHTGSYNEQF
TRBJ1-4 TRBD1 TRBV20-1 few SASERTGVGEKLF
TRBJ1-1 - TRBV5-5 - ASSPRGSSDEAF
TRBJ2-2 TRBD1 TRBV6-6 few ASSYGTGRTGELF
TRBJ2-7 - TRBV7-8 - ASSLGLRLGMGSYEQY
TRBJ1-1 - TRBV5-1 - ASSVTGRMNTEAF
TRBJ2-3 TRBD2 TRBV11-3 - ASSSKAGGITDTQY
TRBJ2-7 - TRBV5-1 - ASSLANEQY
TRBJ2-1 TRBD2 TRBV9 - ASSGGGLAGAEQF
TRBJ1-2 TRBD1 TRBV19 few ASSIRDRGDYGYT
TRBJ1-5 TRBD1 TRBV6-2/TRBV6-3 - ASSYRQGEPNQPQH
TRBJ2-1 TRBD2 TRBV9 - ASSALLAGSSYNEQF
TRBJ1-4 TRBD1 TRBV5-1 few ASSVQGEGNEKLF
TRBJ1-4 TRBD1 TRBV5-1 - ASSAIVVGQGSEKLF
TRBJ2-3 - TRBV5-5 - ASSLTPLTDTQY
TRBJ1-4 - TRBV28 - ASSFGIGQPNEKLF
TRBJ2-1 - TRBV5-1 - ASSSSLGANNEQF
TRBJ2-5 - TRBV5-1 - ASSLWGRQETQY
TRBJ2-5 TRBD2 TRBV18 - ASSRTSWETQY
TRBJ1-6 - TRBV9 - ASSVATVPYPSPLH
TRBJ2-1 - TRBV5-5 - ASSRPGRAEQF
TRBJ2-2 TRBD1 TRBV19 - ASSTWDRVNTGELF
TRBJ2-3 TRBD2 TRBV14 - ASSRLAGVDTQY
TRBJ2-7 - TRBV19 - ASSPQGTYEQY
TRBJ1-5 - TRBV12-3/TRBV12-4 - ASSLWGSQPQH
TRBJ1-1 - TRBV28 - ASSLGPFEAF
TRBJ1-6 TRBD1 TRBV7-9 - ASSFGTGRGPLH
TRBJ2-2 - TRBV7-9 - ASSQKTLATNTGELF
TRBJ2-1 - TRBV15 - ATSRGGAVSYNEQF
TRBJ2-1 - TRBV7-7 - ASSPTRATEQF
TRBJ1-1 - TRBV18 - ASSPARANTEAF
TRBJ2-1 - TRBV19 - ASKMGGPRYNEQF
TRBJ2-1 - TRBV4-3 - ASSQEVASIYNEQF
TRBJ1-3 TRBD1 TRBV7-6 - ASSAWTGKGSGNTIY
TRBJ1-1 - TRBV7-2 - ASSIQAGNTEAF
TRBJ2-1 TRBD1 TRBV11-2 - ASSSQGARGEQF
TRBJ2-1 - TRBV14 - ASSHLTVSSYNEQF
TRBJ2-7 TRBD1 TRBV18 - ASSDRQGVASFYEQY
TRBJ2-1 TRBD1 TRBV5-5 - ASSLAGTGYAEQF
TRBJ1-2 - TRBV7-2 - ASSLVKAGGYT
TRBJ2-1 TRBD2 TRBV6-4 - ASSGGTSGPCGNEQF